The 7 T cell receptor beta chains listed next were all sequenced from one sample in a study of cytomegalovirus exposure and HLA in healthy donors. The primer mix had 60 Vbeta and 13 Jbeta primers. The table came from immunoSEQ multiplex PCR; TCRdb's copy has only in-frame clones and leaves some out. Altogether under 55,000 clones are present, around 80% being singletons, with the ten largest covering more than 6.5%. Sequencing used PBMCs. These receptors originate from a man aged 30-40 years in good health and CMV-seropositive.

The genes are TRBV27 and TRBJ1-1; 8 nucleotides line up with TRBD1. Looked up from germline, CDR1 is MNHEY and CDR2 is SMNVEV (reference sequence). V was clipped by 3 bases and J by 2 bases; unmatched bases: 29. This CDR3 region has 23 residues. Written as DNA, the CDR3 is TGTGCCAGCAGTTTTGGACAGGGACGGGAAGGGACGTCCCTTTCGTTCAGCAACACTGAAGCTTTCTTT. Protein sequence: CASSFGQGREGTSLSFSNTEAFF.

This clone was detected a few times. This sequence joins TRBV9 and TRBJ2-1, with 12 bases matching TRBD2. V dropped 3 bases and J dropped 9; count of bases not matched to a gene: 4. CDR3 size: 14 residues. Germline CDR1 SGDLS, CDR2 YYNGEE. The CDR3 loop reads CASSATSGGSEQFF. The CDR3 nucleotides read TGTGCCAGCAGCGCGACTAGCGGGGGATCTGAGCAGTTCTTC.

This clone came up a few times. The chain couples TRBV7-3 to TRBJ1-1, with TRBD1 identical over 8 bases. Per the germline V gene, CDR1 is SGHTA and CDR2 is FQGTGA. CDR3 size: 12 residues. The junction had 2 bases not matched to a gene; V was cut back by 5 bases and J by 6 bases. CDR3 amino acids: CASSDRGAEAFF. The CDR3 DNA reads TGTGCCAGCAGCGACAGGGGCGCTGAAGCTTTCTTT.

This clone was recorded a few times. The rearrangement joins TRBV5-1 to TRBJ2-7; 8 bases are shared with TRBD1. V was pared by 2 bases and J by 3 bases, with 7 bases of the junction left unmatched. CDR1 and CDR2 from the germline V gene are SGHRS and YFSETQ. This CDR3 contains 15 residues. For the CDR3, the DNA is TGCGCCAGCAGCTTAACCGGGACAGGCCTCTACGAGCAGTACTTC. It translates to CASSLTGTGLYEQYF.

The rearrangement uses TRBV9 and TRBJ2-3; 8 bases are a match to TRBD2. Looked up from germline, CDR1 is SGDLS and CDR2 is YYNGEE. The CDR3 is 15 amino acids. The ends lost 4 bases at V and 0 bases at J; junction bases unmatched: 4. Here the CDR3 DNA reads TGTGCCAGCAGCCTCGGGGGGGCTAGCACAGATACGCAGTATTTT. Amino acids: CASSLGGASTDTQYF.

This sequence joins TRBV5-1 and TRBJ2-7; D unresolved. The V end lost 0 bases, the J end lost 1 base, and 5 bases lay between the germline ends. CDR3 length equals 13 residues. Germline V gene sequence: CDR1 SGHRS, CDR2 YFSETQ. The CDR3: CASSLDGSYEQYF. DNA of the CDR3: TGCGCCAGCAGCTTGGACGGTTCCTACGAGCAGTACTTC. Using reference TRBV5-1 and TRBJ2-7 for the parts outside the CDR3, the full variable domain is KAGVTQTPRYLIKTRGQQVTLSCSPISGHRSVSWYQQTPGQGLQFLFEYFSETQRNKGNFPGRFSGRQFSNSRSEMNVSTLELGDSALYLCASSLDGSYEQYFGPGTRLTVT.

The chain combines TRBV19 with TRBJ2-3; D possibly corresponds to TRBD1 (6 bases). The germline CDR1 and CDR2 sequences are LNHDA and SQIVND (reference sequence). The CDR3 has 16 residues. V gave up 6 bases and J gave up 2 bases, with 18 bases separating them. The CDR3 sequence is CASSSPTGTHTDTQYF. The CDR3 region has the DNA TGTGCCAGTAGCTCCCCGACAGGCACCCACACAGATACGCAGTATTTT.